One TCR beta chain is described in this entry. This receptor's antigen is unknown. One base away there is no much larger clone; base qualities are not given. In the prospective study, participants were about 18 to 95 years old, resided in approximately 25 geographic areas of the United States, and were enrolled through a virtual design. To assign participants to cohorts, the prospective study relied on clinical history that participants themselves reported in a screening survey and a study questionnaire. Recovered participants in ImmuneRACE Cohort 3 were defined by two consecutive negative NP/OP PCR tests, clearance by a healthcare professional, or resolution of symptoms. Each participant in the prospective study had whole blood, serum and a nasopharyngeal or oropharyngeal swab collected by mobile phlebotomists. Prospective study participants could optionally give additional blood draws and questionnaires over an approximately 2-month period. Prospective study blood samples were shipped either frozen or at room temperature before DNA extraction.

The immunoSEQ Assay, a bias-controlled multiplex PCR, was used to amplify TCRbeta CDR3 regions from genomic DNA. Regarding the original processing steps: The number of nucleated cells in each sample was estimated from the amplification of reference gene primers within the assay. To quantify the absolute abundance of each unique TCRbeta CDR3 rearrangement, sequence reads were collapsed and filtered. For each sample, productive Simpson clonality was calculated by taking the square root of Simpson's diversity index across productive rearrangements. Not all clones reach the TCRdb copy of this immuneACCESS table, which keeps in-frame sequences only. Checked studies attribute under half of the gap to unresolved V genes and leave the rest unexplained. From that table come the V and J calls and clone size; the DNA was used to work out D and trimming. The sample contains 150,000 to 200,000 clones, around 80% of them found a single time. In total, the top ten clones hold about 16% of the sample.

The sample originates from a study of blood T cell repertoires in COVID-19 (dated by TCRdb to the early 2020s). About the investigation overall: Samples covering the acute and convalescent phases of COVID-19 were provided by collaborators in the United States, Italy and Spain. The prospective study material was composed of cDNA or gDNA derived from T cells, B-cell-depleted T cells, or PBMCs. Deeply sampled blood TCRbeta repertoires from subjects exposed to, actively infected with, or recovered from COVID-19 were included in the dataset. The repertoires were released in a freely available public database meant as a resource for research on the immune response to SARS-CoV-2. The samples were drawn from the first 160 participants of the ongoing ImmuneRACE study and from 950 to 1,500 subjects provided by 6 global collaborators. Sample metadata almost always included a de-identified subject ID, COVID-19 status, age in years and sex. Where available, HLA class I and class II types were obtained from metadata supplied by the sample provider rather than from assay-based typing.

The CDR3 has 15 amino acids, counting the end cysteine and phenylalanine. The kept DNA is CDR3 alone, 45 bases in frame from the first base. Trimming takes 0 bases from V and 5 bases from J, and the germline ends sit 13 bases apart. The germline V gene (reference sequence) provides CDR1 LGHDT and CDR2 YNNKEL. What the research found in general, with its limitations: The quantity of clinical and demographic metadata differed by source and by participant and was supplied without curation.

The sequenced sample was PBMCs or T cells enriched from blood (not recorded which). In this chain, TRBV3-1 (or the pseudogene TRBV3-2) is recombined with TRBJ2-5, with TRBD1 tentatively as D gene (5 bases match). This TCR came from a man aged 50-60 years who had recovered from COVID-19. The CDR3 region: CASSQEGSRGETQYF. The nucleotides are TGTGCCAGCAGCCAAGAAGGCTCTAGGGGCGAGACCCAGTACTTC.